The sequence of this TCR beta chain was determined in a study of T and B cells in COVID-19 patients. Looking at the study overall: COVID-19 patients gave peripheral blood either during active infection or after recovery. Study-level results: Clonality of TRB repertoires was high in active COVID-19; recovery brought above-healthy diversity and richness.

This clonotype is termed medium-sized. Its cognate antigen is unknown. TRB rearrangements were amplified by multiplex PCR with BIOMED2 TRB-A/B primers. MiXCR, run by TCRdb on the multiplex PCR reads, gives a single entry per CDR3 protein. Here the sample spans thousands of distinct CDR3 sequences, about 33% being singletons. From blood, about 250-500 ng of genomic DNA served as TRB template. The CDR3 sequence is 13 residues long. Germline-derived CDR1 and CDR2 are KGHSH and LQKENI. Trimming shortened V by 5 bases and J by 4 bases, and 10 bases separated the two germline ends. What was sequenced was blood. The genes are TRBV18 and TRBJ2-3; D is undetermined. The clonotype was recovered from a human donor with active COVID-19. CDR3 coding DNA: TGTGCCAGCTCAGTATCCCAGGCAGATACGCAGTATTTT. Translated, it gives CASSVSQADTQYF.